This T cell receptor beta chain was retrieved from a study of cytomegalovirus exposure and HLA in healthy donors. PCR amplification relied on 60 Vbeta primers (plus 13 Jbeta primers). Original data processing: It was a later analysis that counted tens of millions of unique TCR beta chains, of which roughly 10 million were shared. The protocol was immunoSEQ multiplex PCR, while the TCRdb copy is restricted to in-frame clones and leaves out a portion. The D gene and trimming were derived from the DNA, and the V and J assignments and clone size from that table. This sample has approximately 200,000 clones, with around 74% found just once. The CDR3 totals 15 residues.

This TCR came from a girl aged 10 to 17 in good health and CMV-seropositive. The V call is TRBV7-5, the J call TRBJ2-7; the table assigns TRBD1, which was not confirmed against the DNA. TRBV7-5 is assigned pseudogene status. Sequencing was done on a sample of PBMCs. CDR3 sequence reads: CARSATTGVHYEQYF. The CDR3 coding sequence is TGTGCCAGAAGCGCAACGACAGGGGTTCACTACGAGCAGTACTTC.